These 7 T cell receptor beta chains were all obtained from the same sample, sequenced in a study of T cell responses to AZD1222 COVID-19 vaccine. Sequencing used immunoSEQ multiplex PCR; TCRdb keeps in-frame clones, though not all of them. Of approximately 190,000 clones listed, around 93% are singletons. The source material was peripheral blood, sampled 28 days after the second AZD1222 dose. The receptors were sampled from an adult who received the AZD1222 COVID-19 vaccine.

This rearrangement joins TRBV6-1 to TRBJ1-4; D might be TRBD1 (6 bases). The germline V and J ends were trimmed by 2 bases and 4 bases, with 17 bases remaining between them. The germline gives CDR1 MNHNS, CDR2 SASEGT. The CDR3 has 17 residues. The CDR3 loop reads CASSETSQGRRNEKLFF. The CDR3 DNA follows: TGTGCCAGCAGTGAAACGTCACAGGGAAGACGTAATGAAAAACTGTTTTTT.

This rearrangement joins TRBV4-1 to TRBJ2-1, with TRBD2 matching over 8 bases. Trimming cost V 4 bases and J 9 bases; bases outside gene matches: 14. The CDR3 runs to 16 residues. Germline loops: CDR1 MGHRA, CDR2 YSYEKL. CDR3 sequence reads: CASSPSFSGVSSEQFF. Written as DNA, the CDR3 is TGCGCCAGCAGCCCCTCTTTTAGCGGGGTTTCAAGTGAGCAGTTCTTC.

The rearrangement uses TRBV23-1 and TRBJ1-6; D is unresolved. TRBV23-1 carries the ORF label, with uncertain function. The CDR3 contains 13 residues. Trimming took 7 bases from V and 7 from J, leaving 11 bases between them. As DNA, the CDR3 is TGCGCCAGCAAATTTACAACGAATTCACCCCTCCACTTT. It is translated as CASKFTTNSPLHF.

The chain recombines TRBV6-5 with TRBJ1-1; perhaps TRBD1 as D (5 bases). CDR3 size: 11 residues. Germline-derived CDR1 and CDR2 are MNHEY and SVGAGI. Deletions cut 4 bases from V and 11 bases from J, with 11 bases between. The CDR3 DNA reads as TGTGCCAGCAGTTCACCAGGGATCGCTTTCTTT. Translation gives CASSSPGIAFF.

J is TRBJ2-1 and V is TRBV7-3; 10 nucleotides agree with TRBD1. The length of the CDR3 is 15 residues. Germline values: CDR1 SGHTA, CDR2 FQGTGA. The trim removed 3 bases at V and 7 bases at J, leaving 6 bases unmatched. This CDR3 reads CASSFGGQGTNEQFF. The CDR3 bases are TGTGCCAGCAGCTTTGGGGGACAGGGGACGAATGAGCAGTTCTTC.

The J gene is TRBJ1-5, the V gene TRBV6-5; D possibly corresponds to TRBD1 (5 bases). The CDR3 is 13 residues long. Trimming left V 5 bases short and J 4 bases short, with 9 bases between. CDR1 and CDR2 (germline): MNHEY, SVGAGI. CDR3 sequence reads: CASSQTENQPQHF. The CDR3 nucleotides are TGTGCCAGCAGTCAGACAGAGAATCAGCCCCAGCATTTT.

V and J are TRBV6-5 and TRBJ1-6; D remains unclear. V was pared by 10 bases and J by 7 bases, with 17 bases between. There are 14 residues in the CDR3. Germline-derived CDR1 and CDR2 are MNHEY and SVGAGI. DNA for the CDR3: TGTGCCACCTGCTTTCAGAGGCCGAATTCACCCCTCCACTTT. It encodes CATCFQRPNSPLHF.